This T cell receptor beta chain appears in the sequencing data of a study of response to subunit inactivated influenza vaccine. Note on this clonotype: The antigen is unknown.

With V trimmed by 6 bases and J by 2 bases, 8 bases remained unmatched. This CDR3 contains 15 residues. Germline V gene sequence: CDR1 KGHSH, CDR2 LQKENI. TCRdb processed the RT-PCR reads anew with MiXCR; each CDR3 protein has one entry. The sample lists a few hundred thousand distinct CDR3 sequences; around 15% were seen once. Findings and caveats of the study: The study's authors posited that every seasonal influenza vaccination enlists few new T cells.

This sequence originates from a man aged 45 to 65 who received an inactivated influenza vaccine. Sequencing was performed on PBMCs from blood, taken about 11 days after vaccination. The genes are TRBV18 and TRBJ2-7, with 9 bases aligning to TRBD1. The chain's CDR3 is CASSPRDRATYEQYF. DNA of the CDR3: TGTGCCAGCTCCCCCCGGGACAGGGCCACCTACGAGCAGTACTTC.